The 2 T cell receptor beta chains given below trace back to one sample, sequenced in a study of shared clonotypes between healthy human individuals. Assay used: immunoSEQ multiplex PCR; TCRdb lists only in-frame clones, some missing. The sample yields some 510,000 clones, 79% seen once. The sample consisted of PBMCs. These receptor sequences come from a woman in her forties in good health. Some clones in this sample may be carry-over from other donors' samples.

Concerning this clone: Other DNA sequences from this sample encode an identical CDR3 as well. CDR3 DNA sequence: TGTGCCAGCAGTGGTAGGGGAGGCGAGACCCAGTACTTC. Its translation is CASSGRGGETQYF. V is TRBV2 and J is TRBJ2-5, with a weak D call TRBD2 (6 bases). The CDR3 sequence is 13 residues long. Trimming removed 4 bases at V and 5 bases at J, with 11 bases between. Germline loops: CDR1 SNHLY, CDR2 FYNNEI.

V usage is TRBV11-3 and J usage is TRBJ1-6; no firm D call. CDR3 size: 16 residues. Germline V gives CDR1 SGHNT, CDR2 YENEEA. V was clipped by 1 base and J by 7 bases, with 14 bases between them. CDR3 in DNA: TGTGCCAGCAGCTTAGTTTCAGGCCCGATGAATTCACCCCTCCACTTT. Its protein is CASSLVSGPMNSPLHF.